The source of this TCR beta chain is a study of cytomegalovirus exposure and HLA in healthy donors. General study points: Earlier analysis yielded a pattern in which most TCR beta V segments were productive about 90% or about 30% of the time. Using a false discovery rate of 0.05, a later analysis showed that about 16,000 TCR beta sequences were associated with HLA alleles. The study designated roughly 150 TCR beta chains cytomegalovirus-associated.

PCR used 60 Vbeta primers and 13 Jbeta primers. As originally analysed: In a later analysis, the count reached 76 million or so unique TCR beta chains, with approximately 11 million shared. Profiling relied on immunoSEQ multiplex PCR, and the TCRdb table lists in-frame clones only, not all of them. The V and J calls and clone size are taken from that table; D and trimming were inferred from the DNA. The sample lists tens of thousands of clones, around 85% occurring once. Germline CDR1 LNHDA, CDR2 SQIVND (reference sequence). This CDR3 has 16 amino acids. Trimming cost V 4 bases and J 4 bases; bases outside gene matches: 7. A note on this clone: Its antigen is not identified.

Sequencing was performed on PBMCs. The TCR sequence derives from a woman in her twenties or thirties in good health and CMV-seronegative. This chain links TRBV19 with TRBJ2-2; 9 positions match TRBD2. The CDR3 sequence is CASSRIAGALTGELFF. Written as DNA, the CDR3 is TGTGCCAGTAGTAGAATAGCGGGGGCACTCACCGGGGAGCTGTTTTTT.